This record looks at one TCR beta chain sequence and its context. V lost 2 bases and J lost 0; bases outside the gene matches: 4. In germline, CDR1 is SGHTA, CDR2 FQGTGA. The CDR3 contains 16 residues. This sample was included in a study of PD-L1 blockade in urothelial cancer. Clones were sequenced by immunoSEQ multiplex PCR, and TCRdb holds only the in-frame ones, with some missing. The data contain approximately 55,000 clones, about 86% of them singletons. Time point given: pretreatment peripheral blood. The origin of this receptor is a man aged 55-75 years with urothelial cancer. The V call is TRBV7-3, the J call TRBJ1-1; 9 bases fit TRBD1. The sample consisted of PBMCs, taken around atezolizumab (anti-PD-L1) treatment. CDR3 DNA sequence: TGTGCCAGCAGCTTACAGACAGGGGGGATGAACACTGAAGCTTTCTTT. It translates to CASSLQTGGMNTEAFF.